This T cell receptor (beta chain) comes out of a study of response to subunit inactivated influenza vaccine listed by TCRdb under 2018. In the study overall: To follow how T cells responded to a trivalent subunit inactivated influenza vaccine, the researchers relied on deep quantitative profiling of the T cell receptor repertoire. Broad study findings and their caveats: It was suggested by the authors that each seasonal influenza vaccination may recruit only a limited number of new T cells.

The library was produced with RT-PCR. Sequencing relied on an Illumina HiSeq 2500. TCRdb ran its own pipeline on the public reads, namely fastp trimming at Q25 and MiXCR clone calling, and kept in-frame beta chains. One record per CDR3 amino acid sequence lists the most common genes and DNA. The sample table contains a few hundred thousand distinct CDR3 sequences; only one count was recorded for 10% to 12% of them. Clones ranked in the top ten supply approximately 11% of the sample. With respect to this clonotype: Its antigen is still unknown. No clone much larger than this one lies a single base away; base qualities are absent.

These records were also assigned to another study, of T cells expressing NK-cell markers. That second report states: TCR beta cDNA libraries were prepared using 5'RACE template switching, which introduced a universal primer site and unique molecular identifiers. Fewer than ten donors provided sorted CD3+CD56+NKG2C+, CD3+CD56+NKG2C- and CD3+CD56-NKG2C+ T-cell subsets, whose TCR beta-chain repertoires were profiled. Seven of the eight sequenced donors were HCMV-seropositive and one was HCMV-seronegative. In several experiments an anti-gammadeltaTCR antibody was added to restrict sorting to alphabetaTCR-expressing T cells. In five to seven donors, the dominant CD3+CD56+NKG2C+ clonotypes were found to rank among the top 10 CD8+ clonotypes and to make up roughly 1.0-7.5% of CD8+ T cells. Those dominant clonotypes were again the most abundant among CD3+CD56-NKG2C+ cells in four donors, at roughly 25-60.1%. Whether the expanded NKG2C-expressing T cell clones were specific for HCMV antigens remained unclear. The eight sequenced donors were randomly selected healthy volunteers, three men and five women. To determine HCMV serostatus, a commercial ELISA kit was used to detect HCMV-specific IgG in serum. Ficoll density gradient centrifugation was used to isolate peripheral blood mononuclear cells from blood. For over five donors, unsorted PBMC were also used to sequence bulk peripheral blood T-cell repertoires. cDNA synthesis was primed from the TCR beta constant segment and was followed by two successive PCR amplification steps. The libraries were sequenced on Illumina HiSeq 2000/2500, MiSeq or NextSeq, producing 2 x 150 bp reads. Reads were demultiplexed and grouped by UMI with MIGEC, and clonotypes were assembled and quantified with MiTCR. To remove erroneous sequences, TCR cDNA sequences were retained only when supported by two or more reads. The tcR package was used for downstream repertoire analysis, with clonotypes matched between fractions based on CDR3 nucleotide sequence plus V segment. VDJmatch was used to annotate antigen specificity against VDJdb, with one amino acid substitution allowed in CDR3.

This clonotype was sampled from a man aged 45 to 65 who received an inactivated influenza vaccine. Donor details come from another sample of the same person, matched by shared clones. The source material was PBMCs from blood, sampled on the day of vaccination.

The nucleotide sequence reads TGTGCCAGCAGCTTATGGCTGGGGACCTCATCGGATACGCAGTATTTT. This translates into CASSLWLGTSSDTQYF. This chain joins TRBV7-2 to TRBJ2-3; the D region may be TRBD1 or TRBD2, each matching 5 bases equally. V gives up 2 bases and J gives up 6 bases, and the segment between their germline ends measures 18 bases. There are 16 amino acids in the CDR3, from cysteine to phenylalanine inclusive. The sequence is cut down to CDR3 DNA, 48 bases in frame from base 1. The germline V gene provides CDR1 SGHTA and CDR2 FQGNSA.